One T cell receptor beta chain is described in this entry. This clonotype has a count of ten or more. Its antigen remains unidentified. Within one base of it there is no much larger clone, and no base qualities were kept. Trimming costs V 3 bases and J 1 base, and their ends lie 10 bases apart. Reading the germline V gene gives CDR1 SGHRS and CDR2 YFSETQ. The CDR3, cysteine through phenylalanine, is 14 amino acids long. Just CDR3 DNA is preserved here, 42 bases in frame from base 1. The sample belongs to a study of neurological immune-mediated disorders (dated by TCRdb to about 2019). Looking at the study overall: Among the approximately 35 multiple sclerosis patients, relapsing-remitting MS accounted for about 31 and secondary progressive MS accounted for 3. The cohort comprised some 71 subjects: some 14 HAM/TSP patients, some 34 multiple sclerosis patients and approximately 20 healthy controls. Using UMI-based sequencing, the study compared peripheral blood TCR-beta repertoires from patients with HTLV-I-associated myelopathy (HAM/TSP), patients with multiple sclerosis, and healthy controls. The roughly 110 TCR-beta libraries covered PBMC samples along with longitudinal samples, technical triplicates, and paired sorted CD4+ and CD8+ T-cell subsets.

Study-wide conclusions, independent of this receptor: TCR clonal expansion was highest in HAM/TSP patients and lowest in MS patients, with MS patients falling below even healthy controls. Across subjects, expanded clones never shared an identical CDR3 amino acid sequence, which suggests that the TCR-beta repertoires in every group were private. Repertoires from 18 of 34 MS patients were grouped by phylogenetic analysis into a cluster of related CDR3 sequences, suggesting a possible repertoire-level signature. No association of the MS cluster with clinical or MRI features was observed, and the need for larger cohorts was stated by the authors.

cDNA was synthesized by template-switch 5'RACE using a primer with a 10-nucleotide random unique molecular identifier that tagged each TCR transcript. Each sequencing run produced over 160 million TCR-beta sequences covering 15-18 subjects. Total RNA was extracted with the RNeasy kit. The KAPA Real-time Library Amplification kit was used to amplify TCR-beta VDJ regions with primers for the TCR constant region and the 5'RACE anchor. A first PCR added sample indexes and Illumina adaptors, and a second PCR then raised library yield. After Ampure bead purification, the TCR product of roughly 650 bp was size-selected on a 2% E-gel SizeSelection system. Before pooling, libraries had their quality checked on a Bioanalyzer, their concentration measured with Qubit, and their quantity determined with the Kapa Library Quantification kit. An Illumina HiSeq 2500 sequenced the libraries paired-end 2 x 150 bp. To increase sequence diversity, about 23-30% phiX was spiked into each library pool. In the authors' own workflow: Quality-filtered reads were processed with the UMI-based MiGEC pipeline, which removed over 85% of raw TCR sequences during error correction. VDJ genes were aligned to IMGT germline references, and each clonotype was defined by a unique CDR3 amino acid sequence together with V-J genes. VDJtools evaluated clonal expansion, Shannon diversity and CDR3 relatedness (CalcPairwiseDistances, ClusterSamples); CLCbio workbench built phylogenetic trees. Using coefficient-of-variation modelling across technical triplicates, the study counted a clone as expanded if it had at least 8 unique UMIs. The public reads were quality trimmed at Q25 with fastp and then assembled into clones with MiXCR by TCRdb, keeping productive beta chains. A single entry per CDR3 protein holds the most common genes and DNA from its merged rows. The V and J calls, along with clone size, are taken from TCRdb and not from the paper's own processing. The sample table holds tens of thousands of distinct CDR3 sequences, of which 3.6% were seen once. The ten largest clones represent approximately 1.6% of the sample.

Unsorted PBMC libraries were generated from 2 million PBMCs stored in RNAlater at -80 °C until RNA extraction. The multiple sclerosis patients were enrolled in a US clinical protocol that evaluated disease progression with magnetic resonance imaging. PBMCs were separated from peripheral blood using Ficoll-Hypaque density gradient centrifugation and then cryopreserved in liquid nitrogen. Input material: PBMCs. The receptor's source is a man aged 25-45 years with multiple sclerosis. This chain is built from TRBV5-1 and TRBJ1-1; TRBD1 is a weak D gene call, 6 bases matching. CDR3 loop: CASSSSRGNTEAFF. The sequenced DNA is TGCGCCAGCAGCTCGTCCAGGGGGAACACTGAAGCTTTCTTT.